This T cell receptor beta chain was identified in a study of blood T cell repertoires in COVID-19 (dated by TCRdb to the early 2020s). Background for the entire study: Collaborator samples came from the United States, Italy and Spain and covered acute and convalescent phases of COVID-19. The samples were drawn from the first 160 participants of the ongoing ImmuneRACE study and from over a thousand subjects provided by 6 global collaborators. The prospective study material was composed of cDNA or gDNA derived from T cells, B-cell-depleted T cells, or PBMCs. Nearly every sample came with metadata listing a de-identified subject ID, COVID-19 status, age in years and sex. The repertoires were released in a freely available public database meant as a resource for research on the immune response to SARS-CoV-2. Where available, HLA class I and class II types were obtained from metadata supplied by the sample provider rather than from assay-based typing. Subjects who had been exposed to COVID-19, were actively infected with it, or had recovered from it provided the deeply sampled blood TCRbeta repertoires that made up the dataset.

TCRbeta CDR3 regions were amplified from genomic DNA by means of the immunoSEQ Assay, a bias-controlled multiplex PCR. The study's own analysis went as follows. Nucleated cell counts per sample were estimated from amplification of reference gene primers within the assay. Sequence reads were collapsed and filtered to measure the absolute abundance of every unique TCRbeta CDR3 rearrangement. For each sample, productive Simpson clonality was calculated by taking the square root of Simpson's diversity index across productive rearrangements. This immuneACCESS table, as held by TCRdb, lists in-frame sequences with V and J called but not all clones. Of the missing ones, under half trace to an unresolved V gene in checked studies; the others have no known cause. V, J and clone size reflect that table, while D and trimming were determined from the DNA. Across this sample there are around 240,000 clones, with approximately 91% seen only once. Approximately 1.2% of the sample lies in the top ten.

Study-wide findings and limitations: Clinical and demographic metadata were provided uncurated, with the amount varying by source and participant.

Enrolling through a virtual design, the prospective study's participants ranged in age from roughly 18 to 100 years and lived across roughly 23 United States geographic areas. In the prospective study, participants were assigned to cohorts based on the clinical history participants reported in a screening survey and a study questionnaire. Mobile phlebotomists in the prospective study collected whole blood, serum and a nasopharyngeal or oropharyngeal swab from every participant. Over a roughly 2-month period, participants in the prospective study had the option of providing additional blood draws and questionnaires. Before DNA extraction, blood samples from the prospective study were shipped at room temperature or frozen. Germline trimming: 6 bases from V, 10 bases from J; junction bases outside gene matches: 7. Spanning cysteine to phenylalanine, the CDR3 consists of 12 amino acids. The DNA shown is the 36-base CDR3, in frame from base 1. CDR1 GTSNPN and CDR2 SVGIG were looked up in the germline V gene (reference sequence).

As to this clone: Its antigen has not been determined. No much larger clone exists at a distance of one base, and base qualities are not known.

Sequenced: PBMCs or T cells enriched from blood (not recorded which). Recombination joined TRBV30 with TRBJ2-1, and 9 bases in between align with TRBD1. This TCR derives from a human donor in a cohort exposed to, infected with or recovered from COVID-19 (not recorded which). The donor label of this sample is uncertain. The DNA sequence is TGTGCCTGTGGACAGGGGATATCCGAGCAGTTCTTC. Protein translation: CACGQGISEQFF.